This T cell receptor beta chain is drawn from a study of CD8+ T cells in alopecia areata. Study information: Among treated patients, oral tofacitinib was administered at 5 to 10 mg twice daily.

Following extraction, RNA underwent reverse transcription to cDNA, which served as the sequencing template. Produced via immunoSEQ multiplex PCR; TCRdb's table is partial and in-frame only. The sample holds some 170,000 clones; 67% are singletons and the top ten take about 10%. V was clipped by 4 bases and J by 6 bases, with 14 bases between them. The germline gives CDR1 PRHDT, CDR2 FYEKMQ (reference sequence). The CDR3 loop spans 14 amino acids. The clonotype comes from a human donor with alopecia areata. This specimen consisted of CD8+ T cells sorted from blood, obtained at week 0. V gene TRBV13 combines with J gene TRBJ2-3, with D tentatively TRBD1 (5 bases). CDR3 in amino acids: CASSSDWGQDTQYF. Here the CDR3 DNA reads TGTGCCAGCAGCTCAGACTGGGGCCAGGATACGCAGTATTTT.